This passage covers 13 T cell receptor beta chains from one sample sequenced in a study of Tregs in tolerant kidney transplant recipients. Sequenced by immunoSEQ multiplex PCR; TCRdb stores in-frame clones only, minus some. There are tens of thousands of clones in the sample, with approximately 1.7% held by the top ten. Related graft donors supplied nonmyeloablative bone marrow transplants, and mixed chimerism was transient. This specimen was CD4+ T cells from blood (PBMCs), taken 24 months after the transplant. The receptor set was obtained from a human patient who received a combined kidney and bone marrow transplant. Some T cells here may be from the graft donor.

As concerns this clone: The CDR3 is cut off 3 residues early in the read; its end comes from the germline J gene. The V and J genes are TRBV30 and TRBJ1-6; D call uncertain. V gave up 3 bases and J gave up 0 bases, with 12 bases separating them. Germline lookup yields CDR1 GTSNPN and CDR2 SVGIG (reference sequence). CDR3 length: 16 residues. CDR3 sequence reads: CAWSGLVSSYNSPLHF. The CDR3 bases that were read are TGTGCCTGGAGCGGTCTCGTTAGCTCCTATAATTCACCC.

To note about this clone: The read ends 3 residues shy of where the CDR3 ends; the end is completed using the germline J gene. V is TRBV29-1 and J is TRBJ1-2; 9 nucleotides match TRBD1. V lost 6 bases to trimming and J lost 7 bases; unmatched junction nucleotides: 9. This CDR3 region has 13 residues. Germline values: CDR1 SQVTM, CDR2 ANQGSEA. The CDR3 DNA, read in part, is TGCAGCGTGGTTAAACAGGGGGCGGGTGGC. Its protein product is CSVVKQGAGG. The CDR3 reads in full as CSVVKQGAGGYTF.

Of note for this clone: Sequencing ends 3 residues short of the CDR3 end; the germline J gene provides the rest. The V gene is TRBV7-3, the J gene TRBJ2-4; TRBD1 might be the D (6 bases). V dropped 5 bases and J dropped 9 bases, with 17 bases sitting between them. CDR3 size: 14 residues. The germline V gene encodes CDR1 SGHTA and CDR2 FQGTGA. The CDR3 bases that were read are TGTGCCAGCAGCGTCGACAGGTCCGCTGCCATT. Protein: CASSVDRSAAI. The CDR3 in its entirety is CASSVDRSAAIQYF. Complete variable domain (other parts from reference TRBV7-3 and TRBJ2-4): GAGVSQTPSNKVTEKGKYVELRCDPISGHTALYWYRQSLGQGPEFLIYFQGTGAADDSGLPNDRFFAVRPEGSVSTLKIQRTERGDSAVYLCASSVDRSAAIQYFGAGTRLSVL.

As for this clone: Coverage ceases 3 residues before the CDR3 finishes, and the germline J gene fills in the end. V is TRBV5-4 and J is TRBJ2-5, with D perhaps TRBD2 (6 bases). The V and J ends lost 4 bases and 2 bases respectively, with 9 bases between them. The CDR3 spans 13 residues. Germline V gene sequence: CDR1 SGHNT, CDR2 YYREEE (reference sequence). The sequenced CDR3 bases are TGTGCCAGCAGCCCCGGACTACAAGAGACC. It specifies CASSPGLQET. The entire CDR3 reads CASSPGLQETQYF.

Comments on this clone: The read ends 3 residues shy of where the CDR3 ends; the end is completed using the germline J gene. The chain links TRBV2 to TRBJ1-2; D is undetermined. With 0 bases removed from V and 7 bases from J, the gap between germline ends came to 9 bases. This CDR3 has 13 residues. Germline loops: CDR1 SNHLY, CDR2 FYNNEI. CDR3: CASSEALKVGYTF. Partial CDR3 DNA: TGTGCCAGCAGTGAAGCGCTGAAGGTTGGC.

As to this clone: Read sequence stops 3 residues before the CDR3 end, and the germline J gene provides the missing end. The chain is built from TRBV12-3 or TRBV12-4 and TRBJ2-7, with D maybe TRBD1 (6 bases). Trimming shortened V by 5 bases and J by 3 bases, and 17 bases separated the two germline ends. CDR3 size: 15 residues. The part of the CDR3 DNA that was read is TGTGCCAGCAGTCCTTCTTATGGGGGCGGCTACGAG. Its translation: CASSPSYGGGYE. The full-length CDR3 reads as CASSPSYGGGYEQYF.

The sequenced part of the CDR3 DNA is TGCAGTGCTAGAGAGGACTCGCTCTACGAG. The encoded protein is CSAREDSLYE. The full CDR3 reads CSAREDSLYEQYF. V usage is TRBV20-1 and J usage is TRBJ2-7; D possibly corresponds to TRBD2 (5 bases). Sequencing ends 3 residues short of the CDR3 end; the germline J gene provides the rest. The V gene's germline CDR1 is DFQATT and CDR2 SNEGSKA (reference sequence). V was cut by 0 bases and J by 3 bases, with 9 bases left in between. The CDR3 is 13 amino acids.

Of note for this clone: Read sequence stops 3 residues before the CDR3 end, and the germline J gene provides the missing end. The V and J genes are TRBV2 and TRBJ1-2, with D maybe TRBD1 (5 bases). Germline V lookup: CDR1 SNHLY, CDR2 FYNNEI. Trimming left V 2 bases short and J 4 bases short, with 8 bases between. The CDR3 totals 13 residues. Here the CDR3 reads CASSEQGTYGYTF. The sequenced CDR3 bases are TGTGCCAGCAGTGAACAGGGAACCTATGGC.

Details on this clone: The CDR3 end is not reached by the read, which stops 3 residues before it; the germline J gene fills it in. The chain combines TRBV19 with TRBJ1-4; D is perhaps TRBD1 (6 bases). This CDR3 has 17 amino acids. Between the trimmed V and J ends, which lost 7 bases and 4 bases, there was a span of 22 bases. Germline V gene data show CDR1 as LNHDA and CDR2 as SQIVND (reference sequence). The covered CDR3 bases are TGTGCCAGTACCGAGGACAGTCGTGATGCCGGTAATGAAAAA. Translation gives CASTEDSRDAGNEK. The entire CDR3 sequence reads CASTEDSRDAGNEKLFF.

Notes on this clone: The read ends 3 residues before the CDR3 terminus; that terminus is restored from the germline J gene. This chain connects TRBV5-8 to TRBJ2-7; 7 positions agree with TRBD1. Germline lookup yields CDR1 SGHTS and CDR2 YDEGEE. Trimming took 1 base from V and 4 from J; bases not matched to a gene: 5. This CDR3 spans 14 amino acids. CDR3 region: CASSLFEQGYEQYF. CDR3 DNA, as far as it was read: TGTGCCAGCAGCTTGTTCGAACAGGGGTACGAG.

With regard to this clone: The read is 3 residues too short to cover the CDR3 end, so that end is filled in from the germline J gene. The V gene is TRBV5-1, the J gene TRBJ2-7, with D possibly being TRBD2 (6 bases). The CDR3 extends over 14 amino acids. The V gene lost 4 bases and the J gene lost 4 bases, with 15 bases spanning the gap. CDR1 and CDR2 from the germline V gene are SGHRS and YFSETQ. The CDR3 reads CASSPAGTDYEQYF. The part of the CDR3 DNA that was read is TGCGCCAGCAGCCCGGCTGGGACTGATTACGAG.

Comment on this clone: The read terminates 3 residues before the CDR3 end, so the remaining end is supplied by the germline J gene. V gene TRBV2 combines with J gene TRBJ1-5; the match to TRBD1 covers 10 bases. The J segment lost 6 bases and the V segment lost 9 bases, leaving 2 bases of the junction unmatched. This CDR3 comprises 12 residues. Germline V gene sequence: CDR1 SNHLY, CDR2 FYNNEI. CDR3 sequence: CASRTGGQPQHF. The CDR3 bases that were read are TGTGCCAGTCGGACAGGGGGTCAGCCC. Complete variable domain (other parts from reference TRBV2 and TRBJ1-5): EPEVTQTPSHQVTQMGQEVILRCVPISNHLYFYWYRQILGQKVEFLVSFYNNEISEKSEIFDDQFSVERPDGSNFTLKIRSTKLEDSAMYFCASRTGGQPQHFGDGTRLSIL.

Worth noting for this clone: Sequencing ends 3 residues short of the CDR3 end; the germline J gene provides the rest. The J gene is TRBJ2-1, the V gene TRBV20-1; the D gene is possibly TRBD1 (6 bases). The CDR3 extends over 14 amino acids. The V and J ends lost 4 bases and 7 bases respectively, with 17 bases between them. CDR1 and CDR2 from the germline V gene are DFQATT and SNEGSKA (reference sequence). This CDR3 is CSATPVRGWNEQFF. CDR3 DNA, as far as it was read: TGCAGTGCTACCCCTGTCAGGGGATGGAATGAG.